The 22 T cell receptor beta chains reported below all come from one sample, sequenced in a study of cytomegalovirus exposure and HLA in healthy donors. Vbeta (60) and Jbeta (13) primers were used in the PCR. Measured with immunoSEQ multiplex PCR; TCRdb has only the in-frame clones, and not every one. The repertoire holds more than 100,000 clones, with more than 70% as singletons. Specimen: PBMCs. The receptors shown here come from a woman aged 55-70 years in good health and CMV-seronegative.

CDR3 region: CASSYGTGNTGELFF. CDR3 in DNA: TGTGCCAGCTCATACGGGACAGGGAACACCGGGGAGCTGTTTTTT. J is TRBJ2-2 and V is TRBV18; TRBD1 aligns across 8 bases. V lost 5 bases, J lost 1 base, and 3 bases stayed unmatched. CDR3 length: 15 residues. Germline CDR1 is KGHSH and CDR2 is LQKENI.

The CDR3 sequence: CASSLYRVKSTNEKLFF. The CDR3 nucleotides read TGTGCCAGCAGTTTATACAGGGTAAAGTCAACTAATGAAAAACTGTTTTTT. This chain connects TRBV28 to TRBJ1-4, with a weak D call TRBD1 (6 bases). The germline CDR1 and CDR2 sequences are MDHEN and SYDVKM. Trimming cost V 1 base and J 0 bases, with 12 bases left between them. The CDR3 contains 17 residues. The full variable domain, with the rest looked up from reference TRBV28 and TRBJ1-4, is DVKVTQSSRYLVKRTGEKVFLECVQDMDHENMFWYRQDPGLGLRLIYFSYDVKMKEKGDIPEGYSVSREKKERFSLILESASTNQTSMYLCASSLYRVKSTNEKLFFGSGTQLSVL.

The rearrangement uses TRBV14 and TRBJ1-2, with D possibly TRBD1 on 6 matching bases. The CDR3 has 16 amino acids. CDR1 and CDR2 (germline): SGHDN, FVKESK. Trimming pared 5 bases from V and 0 bases from J, leaving 16 bases between. The CDR3 region is CASSARGGRANYGYTF. The CDR3, as DNA: TGTGCCAGCAGCGCCCGCGGGGGGCGGGCTAACTATGGCTACACCTTC. The variable domain in full, completed from reference TRBV14 and TRBJ1-2, reads EAGVTQFPSHSVIEKGQTVTLRCDPISGHDNLYWYRRVMGKEIKFLLHFVKESKQDESGMPNNRFLAERTGGTYSTLKVQPAELEDSGVYFCASSARGGRANYGYTFGSGTRLTVV.

This clone has a handful of counts. The chain is built from TRBV5-6 and TRBJ2-7; 9 positions agree with TRBD1. The germline V gene encodes CDR1 SGHDT and CDR2 YYEEEE. The V gene end was trimmed by 4 bases and the J gene end by 2 bases; junction bases not matched to a gene: 7. The CDR3 length is 15 residues. The CDR3 spells CASSQTGGVTYEQYF. In DNA form, the CDR3 reads TGTGCCAGCAGCCAAACAGGGGGCGTTACCTACGAGCAGTACTTC.

This clone was counted once. V gene TRBV6-5 combines with J gene TRBJ2-1; no definite D call. The CDR3 spans 13 residues. Trimming stripped 6 bases from V and 7 bases from J, with 13 bases between. Germline V gene lookup returns CDR1 MNHEY and CDR2 SVGAGI. CDR3 residues: CASSLRSRNEQFF. The CDR3 nucleotides are TGTGCCAGCAGCCTTCGGTCGCGAAATGAGCAGTTCTTC.

Here the CDR3 DNA reads TGTGCCAGCAGTGATCGAGGGAAACTGTTTTTT. Its protein product is CASSDRGKLFF. The chain uses TRBV6-1 and TRBJ1-4; unclear D gene. Germline assignment: CDR1 MNHNS and CDR2 SASEGT. CDR3 length: 11 residues. Trimming stripped 3 bases from V and 11 bases from J, with 7 bases between.

V is TRBV6-1 and J is TRBJ1-4; D remains ambiguous. Trimming left V 3 bases short and J 0 bases short, with 14 bases between. Per the germline V gene, CDR1 is MNHNS and CDR2 is SASEGT. This CDR3 comprises 17 residues. CDR3 protein: CASSEMSSYATNEKLFF. In DNA form, the CDR3 reads TGTGCCAGCAGTGAGATGAGTTCGTACGCAACTAATGAAAAACTGTTTTTT.

The V gene is TRBV5-8, the J gene TRBJ2-3; 11 bases align to TRBD1. The germline CDR1 and CDR2 sequences are SGHTS and YDEGEE. CDR3 size: 16 residues. Unmatched junction bases numbered 9, after V lost 4 bases and J lost 5 bases. The CDR3 DNA sequence: TGTGCCAGCAGCCTTGGGACAGGGGGTCGCGTAGATACGCAGTATTTT. Its translation is CASSLGTGGRVDTQYF.

V is TRBV10-1 and J is TRBJ2-2; D is possibly TRBD2 (5 bases). This CDR3 is built from 15 residues. The ends were cut back, 4 bases at V and 3 bases at J, with 12 bases in the middle. Looked up from germline, CDR1 is WNHNN and CDR2 is SYGVQD (reference sequence). The CDR3 DNA reads TGCGCCAGCAGTGGATCGGGAACTTACACCGGGGAGCTGTTTTTT. Translating gives CASSGSGTYTGELFF.

V is TRBV29-1 and J is TRBJ2-3, with TRBD2 matching over 10 bases. This CDR3 has 15 residues. The germline gives CDR1 SQVTM, CDR2 ANQGSEA. J gave up 4 bases and V 4 bases, and 8 bases lay outside the gene matches. CDR3 sequence reads: CSVGRPSGSPDTQYF. The CDR3 DNA is TGCAGCGTTGGGAGGCCTAGCGGGAGCCCAGATACGCAGTATTTT.

The rearrangement links TRBV27 to TRBJ1-1, with a possible D match to TRBD1 (6 bases). CDR3 length: 15 amino acids. Per the germline V gene, CDR1 is MNHEY and CDR2 is SMNVEV (reference sequence). V lost 6 bases to trimming and J lost 4 bases, with 18 bases between them. CDR3 amino acids: CASSAWSGGGTEAFF. The CDR3 DNA sequence: TGTGCCAGCAGCGCCTGGTCGGGAGGGGGCACTGAAGCTTTCTTT.

The rearrangement uses TRBV28 and TRBJ2-2; D is possibly TRBD2 (6 bases). Trimming shortened V by 6 bases and J by 5 bases, and 13 bases separated the two germline ends. CDR3 length: 14 amino acids. Germline CDR1 reads MDHEN; CDR2 reads SYDVKM. The DNA of the CDR3 is TGTGCCAGCAGGGAGGGTTCCTGGACCGGGGAGCTGTTTTTT. It translates to CASREGSWTGELFF.

The chain carries TRBV5-1 and TRBJ2-3; possibly TRBD1 for D (6 bases). Between the trimmed V and J ends, which lost 4 bases and 8 bases, there was a span of 14 bases. Germline V gene data show CDR1 as SGHRS and CDR2 as YFSETQ. The CDR3 has 13 residues. This chain's CDR3 is CASSLGQPRTQYF. The CDR3 DNA reads TGCGCCAGCAGCCTGGGACAACCACGTACGCAGTATTTT.

The chain carries TRBV7-3 and TRBJ1-3; 8 bases match TRBD1. Trimming at V came to 3 bases and at J to 8 bases, leaving 3 bases not matched to a gene. The germline V gene has CDR1 SGHTA and CDR2 FQGTGA. The CDR3 consists of 13 residues. The chain's CDR3 is CASSFGQGDTIYF. CDR3 bases: TGTGCCAGCAGCTTTGGACAGGGCGACACCATATATTTT.

This chain uses TRBV2 with TRBJ2-3; D is ambiguous. Germline CDR1 SNHLY, CDR2 FYNNEI. CDR3 length: 12 residues. V dropped 6 bases and J dropped 4 bases, with 8 bases sitting between them. The CDR3 reads CASRATADTQYF. CDR3 DNA sequence: TGTGCCAGCAGAGCGACCGCAGATACGCAGTATTTT.

The CDR3 bases are TGTGCCAGCTCACCCCGGGACTCCCTCACCTACGAGCAGTACTTC. It specifies CASSPRDSLTYEQYF. The rearrangement links TRBV18 to TRBJ2-7; a possible D gene is TRBD2 (6 bases). Trimming shortened V by 3 bases and J by 2 bases, and 14 bases separated the two germline ends. The CDR3 contains 15 residues. Germline assignment: CDR1 KGHSH and CDR2 LQKENI.

CDR3 amino acids: CASRRSGFTYTQNTEAFF. CDR3 in DNA: TGTGCCAGCAGACGATCGGGGTTTACATATACCCAAAACACTGAAGCTTTCTTT. This chain connects TRBV5-8 to TRBJ1-1; D remains unclear. V lost 5 bases, J lost 2 bases, and 25 bases lay in between. Per germline, CDR1 SGHTS and CDR2 YDEGEE. The CDR3 is made up of 18 amino acids.

The V gene is TRBV10-1, the J gene TRBJ2-7, with 10 bases fitting TRBD1. CDR3 length: 15 residues. Germline-derived CDR1 and CDR2 are WNHNN and SYGVQD (reference sequence). Trimming removed 6 bases from V and 3 bases from J; junction bases left unmatched: 8. In DNA, the CDR3 is TGCGCCAGCAGCCCTTCGGGACAGGGGATCTACGAGCAGTACTTC. Translated: CASSPSGQGIYEQYF.

The rearrangement links TRBV19 to TRBJ2-7; TRBD1 matches 8 bases. The germline gives CDR1 LNHDA, CDR2 SQIVND (reference sequence). The CDR3 consists of 13 residues. Trimming removed 4 bases from V and 6 bases from J; junction bases left unmatched: 5. The CDR3 sequence: CASSTWTGSEQYF. CDR3 coding DNA: TGTGCCAGTAGTACCTGGACAGGGAGCGAGCAGTACTTC.

A single count supports this clone. The V gene is TRBV15, the J gene TRBJ2-2; maybe TRBD1 (5 bases). Germline V gene sequence: CDR1 LNHNV, CDR2 YYDKDF (reference sequence). Trimming left V 2 bases short and J 2 bases short, with 18 bases between. This CDR3 has 18 residues. The CDR3 coding sequence is TGTGCCACCAGCAGAACCCGACTCCTGACAGACAACACCGGGGAGCTGTTTTTT. The encoded protein is CATSRTRLLTDNTGELFF.

The chain combines TRBV28 with TRBJ1-4; D is possibly TRBD1 (6 bases). Deletions cut 7 bases from V and 6 bases from J, with 12 bases between. The CDR3 runs 13 residues. The germline V gene has CDR1 MDHEN and CDR2 SYDVKM. In DNA, the CDR3 is TGTGCCAGCACCTGGGGGCAGGATGAAAAACTGTTTTTT. Translated, it gives CASTWGQDEKLFF. The variable domain in full, completed from reference TRBV28 and TRBJ1-4, reads DVKVTQSSRYLVKRTGEKVFLECVQDMDHENMFWYRQDPGLGLRLIYFSYDVKMKEKGDIPEGYSVSREKKERFSLILESASTNQTSMYLCASTWGQDEKLFFGSGTQLSVL.

The chain joins TRBV6-5 to TRBJ2-5; 10 positions agree with TRBD2. The DNA end favors TRBJ2-7, so the J call may be wrong. Per the germline V gene, CDR1 is MNHEY and CDR2 is SVGAGI. This CDR3 is 13 amino acids long. The CDR3 DNA follows: TGTGCCAGCAGGGAGGGACTAGCGCCCGAGCAGTACTTC. Encoded protein: CASREGLAPEQYF.